This is a list of T cell receptor beta chains from one sample in a study of human T cells and chemical hapten exposure. TCRdb used MiXCR to reprocess the RACE reads, holding one entry per CDR3 protein. The sample gives some 400,000 distinct CDR3 sequences, approximately 5.1% of which show up once; under 2.5% is in the top ten. The source was whole blood, collected in connection with sensitization to the hapten diphenylcyclopropenone (DPC). The receptors here all came from a woman in her fifties or sixties with alopecia areata. Some clones in this sample may be carry-over from other donors' samples. Both conserved end residues are part of each CDR3. A D gene is named only where the DNA matches it firmly. The size field is filled for only some rows; it gives once, few, many or a size class.

.,TRBJ1-2,.,TRBV20-1,CSARAPASSDGYTF,TGCAGTGCTAGAGCCCCCGCCAGCTCGGATGGCTACACCTTC
many,TRBJ1-2,.,TRBV20-1,CSAWISANYGYTF,TGCAGTGCGTGGATCAGCGCTAACTATGGCTACACCTTC
few,TRBJ1-6,.,TRBV27,CASTGRGVEALHF,TGTGCCAGCACGGGCAGGGGCGTTGAGGCCCTCCACTTT
.,TRBJ1-6,.,TRBV9,CASSVEDRDSPYNSPLHF,TGTGCCAGCAGCGTAGAGGACCGAGACAGCCCCTATAATTCACCCCTCCACTTT
many,TRBJ1-3,.,TRBV5-1,CASSLAGRAAGNTIYF,TGCGCCAGCAGCTTGGCCGGCAGGGCAGCTGGAAACACCATATATTTT
.,TRBJ2-1,TRBD2,TRBV12-3/TRBV12-4,CASSYPGGGTDNEQFF,TGTGCCAGCAGTTACCCTGGGGGGGGGACGGACAATGAGCAGTTCTTC
few,TRBJ2-7,TRBD1,TRBV30,CAWSTSRRDRLPYEQYF,TGTGCCTGGAGTACGTCCCGCCGGGACAGGCTTCCCTACGAGCAGTACTTC
few,TRBJ2-7,TRBD1,TRBV7-9,CASSHRDRDAEQYF,TGTGCCAGCAGCCACCGGGACAGGGACGCCGAGCAGTACTTC
.,TRBJ2-1,.,TRBV29-1,CSVEVTREQFF,TGCAGCGTTGAAGTTACTAGAGAGCAGTTCTTC
many,TRBJ2-7,.,TRBV2,CATTRSGLVGEQYF,TGTGCCACCACCCGTTCCGGGTTGGTAGGGGAGCAGTACTTC
many,TRBJ1-1,.,TRBV5-1,CASNLLGARNTEAFF,TGCGCCAGTAATTTATTAGGGGCGAGGAACACTGAAGCTTTCTTT
few,TRBJ2-7,.,TRBV29-1,CSVEAPGRGEQYF,TGCAGCGTTGAAGCCCCAGGGAGAGGCGAGCAGTACTTC
many,TRBJ2-1,TRBD2,TRBV6-2/TRBV6-3,CASSYSRLAGGGEQFF,TGTGCCAGCAGTTATTCCAGACTAGCGGGAGGGGGTGAGCAGTTCTTC
.,TRBJ2-7,.,TRBV10-3,CATHQMNSNGEQYF,TGTGCCACCCACCAAATGAACAGTAATGGCGAGCAGTACTTC
few,TRBJ2-7,TRBD2,TRBV14,CASSFPGTRRHSSSYEQYF,TGTGCCAGCAGCTTTCCCGGGACTAGAAGACATTCGAGCTCCTACGAGCAGTACTTC
many,TRBJ1-1,.,TRBV12-3/TRBV12-4,CASSFPLGLNTEAFF,TGTGCCAGCAGTTTTCCCTTAGGGCTGAACACTGAAGCTTTCTTT
many,TRBJ1-3,.,TRBV7-2,CASSPQTFSNTGNTIYF,TGTGCCAGCAGCCCGCAGACCTTTTCTAACACTGGAAACACCATATATTTT
few,TRBJ1-6,TRBD1,TRBV4-3,CASSHGTGDNSPLHF,TGCGCCAGCAGCCACGGAACAGGGGATAATTCACCCCTCCACTTT
.,TRBJ2-3,.,TRBV30,CAWNSGATDTQYF,TGTGCCTGGAATAGCGGAGCCACAGATACGCAGTATTTT
many,TRBJ2-5,.,TRBV12-3/TRBV12-4,CASSWDEQETQYF,TGTGCCAGCAGTTGGGACGAACAAGAGACCCAGTACTTC
many,TRBJ2-3,.,TRBV12-3/TRBV12-4,CASSPARGGTDTQYF,TGTGCCAGCAGTCCGGCACGGGGTGGCACAGATACGCAGTATTTT
few,TRBJ1-4,.,TRBV28,CASSLSEGSGNEKLFF,TGTGCCAGCAGTTTATCTGAGGGGTCGGGGAATGAAAAACTGTTTTTT
few,TRBJ2-2,.,TRBV3-1,CASSQDRGSDRNTGELFF,TGTGCCAGCAGCCAAGATCGGGGTAGCGACCGCAACACCGGGGAGCTGTTTTTT
many,TRBJ2-7,.,TRBV20-1,CSARKAASYEQYF,TGCAGTGCTAGAAAGGCAGCGTCCTACGAGCAGTACTTC
many,TRBJ2-3,.,TRBV20-1,CSARPLPETQYF,TGCAGTGCTAGACCCCTACCGGAAACGCAGTATTTT
many,TRBJ1-1,.,TRBV5-1,CASSSEMRAENTEAFF,TGCGCCAGCAGCTCTGAGATGAGGGCTGAGAACACTGAAGCTTTCTTT
many,TRBJ2-7,.,TRBV2,CASSGVDEQYF,TGTGCCAGCTCTGGAGTCGACGAGCAGTACTTC
many,TRBJ1-1,.,TRBV2,CASRRRDTEAFF,TGTGCCAGCAGAAGGAGGGACACTGAAGCTTTCTTT
.,TRBJ2-1,TRBD2,TRBV6-5,CASSYRASGVTYNEQFF,TGTGCCAGCAGTTACAGGGCTAGCGGGGTAACCTACAATGAGCAGTTCTTC
.,TRBJ1-6,TRBD1,TRBV5-1,CASSQGQNNSPLHF,TGCGCCAGCAGCCAGGGACAGAATAATTCACCCCTCCACTTT